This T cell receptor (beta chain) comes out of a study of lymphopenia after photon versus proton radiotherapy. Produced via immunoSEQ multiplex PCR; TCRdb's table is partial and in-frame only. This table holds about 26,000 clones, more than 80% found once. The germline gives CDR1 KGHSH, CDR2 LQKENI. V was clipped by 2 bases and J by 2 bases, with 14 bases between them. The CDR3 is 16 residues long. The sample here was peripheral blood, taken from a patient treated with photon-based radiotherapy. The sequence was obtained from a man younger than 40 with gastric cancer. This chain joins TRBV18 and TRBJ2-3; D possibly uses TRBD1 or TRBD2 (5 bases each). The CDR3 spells CASSPGYGASTDTQYF. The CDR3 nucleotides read TGTGCCAGCTCACCAGGTTACGGGGCCTCCACAGATACGCAGTATTTT.